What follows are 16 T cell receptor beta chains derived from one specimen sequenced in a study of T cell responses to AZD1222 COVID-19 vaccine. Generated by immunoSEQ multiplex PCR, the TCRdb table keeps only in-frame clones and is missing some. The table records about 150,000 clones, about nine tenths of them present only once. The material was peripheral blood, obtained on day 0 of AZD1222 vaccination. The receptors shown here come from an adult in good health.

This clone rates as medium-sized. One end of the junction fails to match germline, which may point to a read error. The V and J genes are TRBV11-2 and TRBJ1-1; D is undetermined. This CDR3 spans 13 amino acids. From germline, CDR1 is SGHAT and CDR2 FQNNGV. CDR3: CASSSWLNTEAFF. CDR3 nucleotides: TGTGCCAGCAGCTCGTGGTTGAATACTGAAGCTTTCTTT.

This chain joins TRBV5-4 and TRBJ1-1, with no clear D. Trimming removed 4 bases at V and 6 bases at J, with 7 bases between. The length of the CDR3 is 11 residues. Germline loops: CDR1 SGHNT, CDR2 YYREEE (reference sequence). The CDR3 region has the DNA TGTGCCAGCAGCACAAGATCTGAAGCTTTCTTT. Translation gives CASSTRSEAFF. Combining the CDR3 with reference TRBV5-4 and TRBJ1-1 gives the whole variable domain ETGVTQSPTHLIKTRGQQVTLRCSSQSGHNTVSWYQQALGQGPQFIFQYYREEENGRGNFPPRFSGLQFPNYSSELNVNALELDDSALYLCASSTRSEAFFGQGTRLTVV.

CDR3 sequence: CASSPYTGTGGYGYTF. The CDR3 DNA is TGTGCCAGCAGCCCCTATACCGGGACAGGGGGTTATGGCTACACCTTC. The chain has TRBV7-2 and TRBJ1-2, with TRBD1 matching over 11 bases. The CDR3 sequence is 16 residues long. V trimming: 5 bases; J trimming: 5 bases; junction bases outside the gene matches: 10. From germline, CDR1 is SGHTA and CDR2 FQGNSA.

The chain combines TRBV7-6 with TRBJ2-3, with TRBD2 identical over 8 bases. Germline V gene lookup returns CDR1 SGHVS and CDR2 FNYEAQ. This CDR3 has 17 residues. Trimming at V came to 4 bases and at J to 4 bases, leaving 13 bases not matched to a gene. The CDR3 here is CASSSQTSGSYADTQYF. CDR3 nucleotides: TGTGCCAGCAGCTCACAAACCAGCGGGAGTTACGCAGATACGCAGTATTTT.

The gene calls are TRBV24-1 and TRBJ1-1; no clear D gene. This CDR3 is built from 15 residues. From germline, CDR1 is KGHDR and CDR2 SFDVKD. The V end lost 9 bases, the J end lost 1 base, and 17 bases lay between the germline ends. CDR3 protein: CATADGQNKNTEAFF. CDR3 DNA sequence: TGTGCCACCGCTGACGGGCAGAATAAGAACACTGAAGCTTTCTTT.

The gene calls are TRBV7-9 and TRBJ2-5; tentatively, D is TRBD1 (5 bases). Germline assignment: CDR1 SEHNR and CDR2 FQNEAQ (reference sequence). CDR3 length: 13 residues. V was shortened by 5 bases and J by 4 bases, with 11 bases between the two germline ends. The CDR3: CASSPDSRETQYF. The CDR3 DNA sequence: TGTGCCAGCAGCCCAGACAGCCGAGAGACCCAGTACTTC. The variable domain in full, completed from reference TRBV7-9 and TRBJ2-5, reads DTGVSQNPRHKITKRGQNVTFRCDPISEHNRLYWYRQTLGQGPEFLTYFQNEAQLEKSRLLSDRFSAERPKGSFSTLEIQRTEQGDSAMYLCASSPDSRETQYFGPGTRLLVL.

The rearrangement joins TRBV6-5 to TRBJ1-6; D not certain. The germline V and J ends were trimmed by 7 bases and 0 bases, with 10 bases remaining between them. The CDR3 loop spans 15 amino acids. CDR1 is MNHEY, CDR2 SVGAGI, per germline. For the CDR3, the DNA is TGTGCCAGCAACCTAAGGAGCTCCTATAATTCACCCCTCCACTTT. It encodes CASNLRSSYNSPLHF.

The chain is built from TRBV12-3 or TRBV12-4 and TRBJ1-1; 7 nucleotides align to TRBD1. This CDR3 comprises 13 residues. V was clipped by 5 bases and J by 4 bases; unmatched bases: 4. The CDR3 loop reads CASSRDSGTEAFF. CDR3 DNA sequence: TGTGCCAGCAGTAGGGACAGTGGCACTGAAGCTTTCTTT.

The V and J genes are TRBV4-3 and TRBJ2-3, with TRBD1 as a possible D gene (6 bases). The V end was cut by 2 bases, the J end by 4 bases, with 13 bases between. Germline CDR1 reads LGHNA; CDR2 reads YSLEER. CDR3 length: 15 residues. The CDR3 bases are TGCGCCAGCAGCCAAAACGTTGGGGGCGCAGATACGCAGTATTTT. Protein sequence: CASSQNVGGADTQYF.

In DNA, the CDR3 is TGTGCCAGCAGCTTTGCTCTAAGCTCCTACAATGAGCAGTTCTTC. Its protein product is CASSFALSSYNEQFF. The chain links TRBV5-4 to TRBJ2-1, with no clear D. V gave up 2 bases and J gave up 0 bases, with 9 bases separating them. The CDR3 contains 15 residues. CDR1 and CDR2 (germline): SGHNT, YYREEE (reference sequence). Filled out from reference TRBV5-4 and TRBJ2-1, the complete variable domain reads ETGVTQSPTHLIKTRGQQVTLRCSSQSGHNTVSWYQQALGQGPQFIFQYYREEENGRGNFPPRFSGLQFPNYSSELNVNALELDDSALYLCASSFALSSYNEQFFGPGTRLTVL.

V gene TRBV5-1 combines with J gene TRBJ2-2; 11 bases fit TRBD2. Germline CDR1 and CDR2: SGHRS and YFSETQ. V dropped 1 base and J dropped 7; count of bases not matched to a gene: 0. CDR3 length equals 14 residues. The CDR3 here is CASSLTSGSGELFF. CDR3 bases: TGCGCCAGCAGCTTGACTAGCGGGAGCGGGGAGCTGTTTTTT.

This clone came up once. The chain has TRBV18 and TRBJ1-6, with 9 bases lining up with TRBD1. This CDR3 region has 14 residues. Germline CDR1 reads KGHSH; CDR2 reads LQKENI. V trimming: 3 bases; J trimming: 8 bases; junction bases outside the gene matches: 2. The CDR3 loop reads CASSPGTGYSPLHF. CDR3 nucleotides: TGTGCCAGCTCACCTGGGACAGGGTATTCACCCCTCCACTTT.

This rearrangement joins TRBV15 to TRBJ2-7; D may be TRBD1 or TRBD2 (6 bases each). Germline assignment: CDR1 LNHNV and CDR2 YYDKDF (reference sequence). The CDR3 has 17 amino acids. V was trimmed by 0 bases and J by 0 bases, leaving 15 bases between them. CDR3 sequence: CATSRDPGGAPSYEQYF. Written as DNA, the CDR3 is TGTGCCACCAGCAGAGATCCCGGGGGCGCCCCCTCCTACGAGCAGTACTTC.

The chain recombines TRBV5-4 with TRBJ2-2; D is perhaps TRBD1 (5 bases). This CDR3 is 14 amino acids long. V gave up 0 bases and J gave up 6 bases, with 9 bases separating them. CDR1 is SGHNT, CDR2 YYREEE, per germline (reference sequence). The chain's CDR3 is CASSLVGAPGELFF. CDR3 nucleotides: TGTGCCAGCAGCTTGGTAGGGGCGCCCGGGGAGCTGTTTTTT.

The CDR3 DNA reads as TGTGCCAGTAGTATAAGCCCGGCCACCAACACTGAAGCTTTCTTT. Amino acids: CASSISPATNTEAFF. V gene TRBV19 combines with J gene TRBJ1-1; D not certain. The CDR3 runs 15 residues. Per germline, CDR1 LNHDA and CDR2 SQIVND (reference sequence). V lost 2 bases to trimming and J lost 2 bases, with 12 bases between them.

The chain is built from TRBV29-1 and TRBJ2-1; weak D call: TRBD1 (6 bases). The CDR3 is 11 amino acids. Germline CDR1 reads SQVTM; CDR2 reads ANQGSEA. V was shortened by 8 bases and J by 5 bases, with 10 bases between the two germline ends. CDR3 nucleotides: TGCAGCCCCTGGGACAACAATGAGCAGTTCTTC. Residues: CSPWDNNEQFF.